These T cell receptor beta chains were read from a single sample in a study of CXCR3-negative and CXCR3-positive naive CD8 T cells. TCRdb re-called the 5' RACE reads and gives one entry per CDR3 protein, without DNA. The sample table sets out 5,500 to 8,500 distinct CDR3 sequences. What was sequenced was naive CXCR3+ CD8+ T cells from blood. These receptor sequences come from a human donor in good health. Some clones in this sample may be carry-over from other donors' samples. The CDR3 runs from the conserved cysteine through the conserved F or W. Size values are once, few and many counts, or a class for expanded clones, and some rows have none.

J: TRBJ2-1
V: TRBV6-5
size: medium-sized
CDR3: CASSYDAYNEQFF

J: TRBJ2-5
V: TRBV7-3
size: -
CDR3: CASSPGIAGRETQYF

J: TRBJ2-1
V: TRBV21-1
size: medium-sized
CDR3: CASRTRQGGNEQFF

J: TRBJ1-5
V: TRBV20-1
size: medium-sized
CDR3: CSARTGGQPQHF

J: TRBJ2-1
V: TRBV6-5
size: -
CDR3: CASSGRDRGLTDNEQFF

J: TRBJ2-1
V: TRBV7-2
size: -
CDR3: CASSLATSGGSSEQFF

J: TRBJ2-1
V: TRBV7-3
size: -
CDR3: CASSLTGSHNEQFF

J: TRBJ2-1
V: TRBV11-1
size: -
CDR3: CASSSGLAGAINEQFF

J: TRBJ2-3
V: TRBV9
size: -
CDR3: CASSVASLGSGTDTQYF

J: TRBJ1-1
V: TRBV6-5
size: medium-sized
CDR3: CASSYSEWGEAFF

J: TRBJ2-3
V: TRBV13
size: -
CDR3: CASSSTGLGTDTQYF

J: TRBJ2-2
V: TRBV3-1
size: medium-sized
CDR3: CASSQNLAGGPDRMKYVSGELFF

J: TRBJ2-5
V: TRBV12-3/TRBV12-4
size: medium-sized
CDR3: CASSLNSQETQYF

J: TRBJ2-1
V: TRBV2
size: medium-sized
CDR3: CASSDAGDEQFF

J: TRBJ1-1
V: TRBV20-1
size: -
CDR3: CSARIVGNTEAFF

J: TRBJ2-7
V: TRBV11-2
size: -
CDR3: CASSLVGVGEQYF

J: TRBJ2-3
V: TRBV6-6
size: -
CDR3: CASGQGADTQYF

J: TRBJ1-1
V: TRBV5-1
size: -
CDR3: CASSLKQGSETEAFF

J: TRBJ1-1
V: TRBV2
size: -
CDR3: CASSVRDMNTEAFF

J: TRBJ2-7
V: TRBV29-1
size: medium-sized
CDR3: CSVETSFYEQYF

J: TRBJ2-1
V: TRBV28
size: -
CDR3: CASSSPNSGGRNEQFF

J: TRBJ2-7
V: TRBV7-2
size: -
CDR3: CASSNRDKPYEQYF

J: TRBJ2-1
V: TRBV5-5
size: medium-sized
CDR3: CASSLIESGTRTLYEQFF

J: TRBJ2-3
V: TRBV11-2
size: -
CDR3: CASSSVTVTSTDTQYF

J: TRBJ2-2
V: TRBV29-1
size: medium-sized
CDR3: CSVGGSYTGELFF

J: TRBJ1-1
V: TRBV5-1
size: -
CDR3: CASSAGHSNTEAFF

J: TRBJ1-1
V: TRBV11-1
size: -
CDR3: CASSPYREEDTEAFF

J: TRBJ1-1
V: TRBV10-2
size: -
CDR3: CARRRDGDDTEAFF

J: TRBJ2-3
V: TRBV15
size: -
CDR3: CATSRSSGRKGDTQYF

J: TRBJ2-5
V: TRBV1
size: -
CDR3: CTSRPGLAGEQQETQYF

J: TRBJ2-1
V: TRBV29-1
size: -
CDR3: CSVVDRGGNEQFF

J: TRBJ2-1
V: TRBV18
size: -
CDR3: CASSRTSGGLEQFF

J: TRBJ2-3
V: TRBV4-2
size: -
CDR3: CASSQEVPRTDTHYF

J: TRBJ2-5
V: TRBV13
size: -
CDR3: CASSLRTGDLQETQYF

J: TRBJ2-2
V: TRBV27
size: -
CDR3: CASARAGNTGELFF

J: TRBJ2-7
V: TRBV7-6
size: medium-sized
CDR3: CASSEAPGRLQSYEQYF

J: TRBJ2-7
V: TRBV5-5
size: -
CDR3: CASSWNTRSLPYEQYF

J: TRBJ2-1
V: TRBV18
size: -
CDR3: CASSPSPWTSGGASYNEQFF

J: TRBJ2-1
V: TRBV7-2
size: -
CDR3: CASSLGLEYNEQFF

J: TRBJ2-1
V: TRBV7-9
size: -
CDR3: CASSSPGNEQFF

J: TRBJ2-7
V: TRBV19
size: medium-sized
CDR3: CASSPGQGSAEQYF

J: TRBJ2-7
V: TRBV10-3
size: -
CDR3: CAISSLGTSVISYEQYF

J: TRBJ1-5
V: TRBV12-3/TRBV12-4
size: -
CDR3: CASTLGADQPQHF

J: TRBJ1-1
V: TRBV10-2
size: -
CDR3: CASRATEGTEAFF

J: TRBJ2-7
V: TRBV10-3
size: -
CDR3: CAISDNQGQGTYEQYF

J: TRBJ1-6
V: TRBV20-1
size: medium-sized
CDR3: CSAGPDRGQFDPYSPLHF

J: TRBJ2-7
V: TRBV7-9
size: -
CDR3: CASSSLDRAFYEQYF

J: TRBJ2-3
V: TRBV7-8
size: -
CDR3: CASSFWGSGSTDTQYF

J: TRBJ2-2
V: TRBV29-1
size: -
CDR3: CSVDWAGDTGELFF

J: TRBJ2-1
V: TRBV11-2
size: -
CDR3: CASSPRDRVNEQFF

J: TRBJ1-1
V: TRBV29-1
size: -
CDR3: CSARGGGDTEAFF

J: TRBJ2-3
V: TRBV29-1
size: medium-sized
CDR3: CSVETPGVTDTQYF

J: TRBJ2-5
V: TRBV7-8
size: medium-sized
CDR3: CASSLLSGAGLVDQYF

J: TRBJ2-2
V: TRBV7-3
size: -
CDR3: CASSLTPSTGELFF

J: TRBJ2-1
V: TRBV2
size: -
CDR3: CASSDGGGYYNEQFF

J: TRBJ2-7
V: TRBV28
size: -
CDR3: CASSPAGQTYEQYF

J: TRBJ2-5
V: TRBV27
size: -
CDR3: CASSPWTSGRTKETQYF